The 7 T cell receptor beta chains in this list originate from one sample, sequenced in a study of cytomegalovirus exposure and HLA in healthy donors. A multiplex PCR was run with 60 Vbeta primers and 13 Jbeta primers. Sequenced by immunoSEQ multiplex PCR; TCRdb stores in-frame clones only, minus some. Here the sample spans about 100,000 clones, about four fifths being singletons. Sample: PBMCs. The origin of the receptors is a female donor in good health and CMV-seropositive.

This chain uses TRBV6-1 with TRBJ2-5; 7 positions agree with TRBD2. Per germline, CDR1 MNHNS and CDR2 SASEGT. The J segment lost 5 bases and the V segment lost 2 bases, leaving 2 bases of the junction unmatched. There are 13 residues in the CDR3. CDR3 protein: CASSEMGGETQYF. The CDR3 nucleotides read TGTGCCAGCAGTGAAATGGGGGGGGAGACCCAGTACTTC.

The rearrangement uses TRBV11-3 and TRBJ2-1; TRBD2 matches 14 bases. CDR3 length: 18 residues. Germline values: CDR1 SGHNT, CDR2 YENEEA. V was clipped by 4 bases and J by 0 bases; unmatched bases: 5. The CDR3: CASSWRGTSGSSYNEQFF. For the CDR3, the DNA is TGTGCCAGCAGCTGGCGGGGGACTAGCGGGAGCTCCTACAATGAGCAGTTCTTC.

This clone came up a few times. This chain connects TRBV7-7 to TRBJ2-5; a possible D gene is TRBD1 (6 bases). The germline gives CDR1 SSHAT, CDR2 FNYEAQ (reference sequence). CDR3 length: 13 residues. Between the trimmed V and J ends, which lost 6 bases and 2 bases, there was a span of 10 bases. For the CDR3, the DNA is TGTGCCAGCAGTCCCGACAGGCAAGAGACCCAGTACTTC. It codes for CASSPDRQETQYF.

The chain is built from TRBV7-8 and TRBJ2-2; D is possibly TRBD2 (7 bases). Looked up from germline, CDR1 is SGHVS and CDR2 is FQNEAQ. The CDR3 is made up of 16 amino acids. Trimming cost V 3 bases and J 4 bases, with 15 bases left between them. The CDR3 is CASSFSGGEFTGELFF. CDR3 DNA: TGTGCCAGCAGCTTTTCGGGGGGCGAATTCACCGGGGAGCTGTTTTTT.

This clone was seen only a few times. The J gene is TRBJ2-7, the V gene TRBV6-1, with D maybe TRBD1 (7 bases). The V gene's germline CDR1 is MNHNS and CDR2 SASEGT. The V and J ends lost 7 bases and 6 bases respectively, with 10 bases between them. The CDR3 length is 11 residues. The CDR3 DNA is TGTGCCAGCACCCAGGGGGGCGAGCAGTACTTC. It encodes CASTQGGEQYF.

This clone occurred once. Here the CDR3 DNA reads TGTGCCAGCAGGTCGGGGGGAAGGTATGAGCAGTTCTTC. Residues: CASRSGGRYEQFF. The V call is TRBV5-4, the J call TRBJ2-1, with 7 bases that match TRBD2. The CDR3 extends over 13 amino acids. The germline CDR1 and CDR2 sequences are SGHNT and YYREEE (reference sequence). The trim removed 5 bases at V and 8 bases at J, leaving 7 bases unmatched.

This clone was seen a single time. This chain uses TRBV19 with TRBJ1-5, with 10 bases identical to TRBD1. CDR1 is LNHDA and CDR2 is SQIVND in the germline V gene (reference sequence). The CDR3 has 16 residues. Germline trimming cut 8 bases from V and 0 bases from J; bases unmatched to any gene: 7. The CDR3 sequence: CASRDRGRYSNQPQHF. CDR3 coding DNA: TGTGCCAGTCGCGACAGGGGGCGTTATAGCAATCAGCCCCAGCATTTT.